This T cell receptor (beta chain) was observed in a study of post-analysis software for immune sequencing data. Study results and limitations: Multiple sclerosis patients had significantly lower normalized Chao1 diversity than controls. Samples made in the same batch grouped tightly together by F measure. About five TRBV segments, including TRBV5-6, TRBV5-1 and TRBV20-1, were more frequent in patients than controls.

Trimming took 7 bases from V and 0 from J; bases not matched to a gene: 4. The germline V gene encodes CDR1 LNHDA and CDR2 SQIVND (reference sequence). The CDR3 is made up of 14 amino acids. Researchers reported that TCR beta cDNA libraries carried unique molecular identifiers. TCRdb redid the calling of the PCR reads with MiXCR, one entry per CDR3 protein. The data show a few hundred thousand distinct CDR3 sequences, 30% to 45% seen once. With respect to this clonotype: What it recognizes is unknown.

The J gene is TRBJ2-5, the V gene TRBV19, with 8 bases identical to TRBD1. This sequence originates from a girl aged 2 to 10 with multiple sclerosis. Sequencing was carried out using blood. The CDR3 DNA sequence: TGTGCCAGTAATCGGGACAGGTACCAAGAGACCCAGTACTTC. Encoded protein: CASNRDRYQETQYF.